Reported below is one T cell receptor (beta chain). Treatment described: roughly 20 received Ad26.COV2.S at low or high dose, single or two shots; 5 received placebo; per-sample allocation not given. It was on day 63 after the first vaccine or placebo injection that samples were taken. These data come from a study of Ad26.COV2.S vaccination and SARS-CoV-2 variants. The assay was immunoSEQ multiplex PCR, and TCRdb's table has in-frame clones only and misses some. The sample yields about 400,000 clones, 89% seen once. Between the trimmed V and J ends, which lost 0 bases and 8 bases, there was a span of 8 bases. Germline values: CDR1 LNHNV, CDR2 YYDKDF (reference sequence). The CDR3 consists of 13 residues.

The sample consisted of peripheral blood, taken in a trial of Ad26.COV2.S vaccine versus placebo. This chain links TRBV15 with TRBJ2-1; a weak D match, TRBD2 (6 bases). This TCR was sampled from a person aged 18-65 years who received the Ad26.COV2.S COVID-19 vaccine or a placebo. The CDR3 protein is CATSREWGDEQFF. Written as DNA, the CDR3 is TGTGCCACCAGCAGAGAATGGGGGGATGAGCAGTTCTTC.